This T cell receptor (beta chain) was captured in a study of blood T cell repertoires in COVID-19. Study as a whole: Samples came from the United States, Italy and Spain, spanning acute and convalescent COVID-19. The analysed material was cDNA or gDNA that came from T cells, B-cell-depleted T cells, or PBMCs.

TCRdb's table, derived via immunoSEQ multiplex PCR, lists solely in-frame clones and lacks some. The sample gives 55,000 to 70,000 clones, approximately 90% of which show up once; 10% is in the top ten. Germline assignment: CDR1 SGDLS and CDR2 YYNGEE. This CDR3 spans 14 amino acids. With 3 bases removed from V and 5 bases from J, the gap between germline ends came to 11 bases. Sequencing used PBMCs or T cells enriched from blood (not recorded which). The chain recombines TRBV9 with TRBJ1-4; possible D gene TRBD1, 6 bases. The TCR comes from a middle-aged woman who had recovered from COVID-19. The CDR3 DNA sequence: TGTGCCAGCAGCGGACAGGCTCGGAATGAAAAACTGTTTTTT. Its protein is CASSGQARNEKLFF.